The 16 T cell receptor beta chains given below trace back to one sample, sequenced in a study of control samples from healthy donors and cancer patients. The method was immunoSEQ multiplex PCR; TCRdb's version includes in-frame clones alone and lacks a portion of them. This table has around 19,000 clones, around 89% appearing once. The sequencing input was PBMCs. These receptors were obtained from a woman aged 60-75 years with head and neck cancer.

The chain joins TRBV6-5 to TRBJ1-2, with D unresolved. This CDR3 has 13 residues. Germline CDR1 reads MNHEY; CDR2 reads SVGAGI. V was trimmed by 7 bases and J by 2 bases, leaving 11 bases between them. The CDR3 protein is CASIGNGNYGYTF. The CDR3, as DNA: TGTGCCAGCATCGGGAACGGCAACTATGGCTACACCTTC.

This clone was detected only a few times. This chain joins TRBV28 and TRBJ1-1, with 10 positions matching TRBD1. From germline, CDR1 is MDHEN and CDR2 SYDVKM. V was clipped by 5 bases and J by 0 bases; unmatched bases: 24. The CDR3 loop spans 22 amino acids. CDR3: CASSPSRRRDRGRFSLNTEAFF. The CDR3 DNA is TGTGCCAGCAGTCCATCCCGCCGCAGAGACAGGGGGCGATTCTCCTTGAACACTGAAGCTTTCTTT. Using reference TRBV28 and TRBJ1-1 for the parts outside the CDR3, the full variable domain is DVKVTQSSRYLVKRTGEKVFLECVQDMDHENMFWYRQDPGLGLRLIYFSYDVKMKEKGDIPEGYSVSREKKERFSLILESASTNQTSMYLCASSPSRRRDRGRFSLNTEAFFGQGTRLTVV.

The rearrangement uses TRBV4-1 and TRBJ2-7; D tentatively reads TRBD1 or TRBD2 (5 bases each). V lost 1 base to trimming and J lost 5 bases, with 18 bases between them. Germline assignment: CDR1 MGHRA and CDR2 YSYEKL. The CDR3 is 16 amino acids. This CDR3 is CASSQGQSWGINEQYF. CDR3 nucleotide sequence: TGCGCCAGCAGCCAAGGCCAGTCGTGGGGGATCAACGAGCAGTACTTC.

V usage is TRBV19 and J usage is TRBJ1-5; tentatively, D is TRBD1 (5 bases). Germline values: CDR1 LNHDA, CDR2 SQIVND (reference sequence). CDR3 length: 15 amino acids. The V end was cut by 1 base, the J end by 2 bases, with 9 bases between. The CDR3 coding sequence is TGTGCCAGTAGTATAGCTGGAGGGGGCAATCAGCCCCAGCATTTT. It encodes CASSIAGGGNQPQHF.

The V and J genes are TRBV18 and TRBJ2-7; 9 positions agree with TRBD2. From germline, CDR1 is KGHSH and CDR2 LQKENI. The ends lost 0 bases at V and 4 bases at J; junction bases unmatched: 4. This CDR3 is built from 15 residues. The DNA for the CDR3 is TGTGCCAGCTCACCACCAAGCGGGAGGACTTACGAGCAGTACTTC. Translation gives CASSPPSGRTYEQYF. The full variable domain, in which reference TRBV18 and TRBJ2-7 provide the parts outside the CDR3, is NAGVMQNPRHLVRRRGQEARLRCSPMKGHSHVYWYRQLPEEGLKFMVYLQKENIIDESGMPKERFSAEFPKEGPSILRIQQVVRGDSAAYFCASSPPSGRTYEQYFGPGTRLTVT.

The genes are TRBV7-6 and TRBJ2-3; TRBD2 aligns across 13 bases. The CDR3 is made up of 16 amino acids. V lost 2 bases, J lost 8 bases, and 7 bases stayed unmatched. Germline V gives CDR1 SGHVS, CDR2 FNYEAQ. The CDR3 protein is CASSLTSGRGIGTQYF. CDR3 nucleotide sequence: TGTGCCAGCAGCTTAACTAGCGGGAGGGGGATAGGTACGCAGTATTTT. The entire variable domain, with the rest obtained from reference TRBV7-6 and TRBJ2-3, is as follows: GAGVSQSPRYKVTKRGQDVALRCDPISGHVSLYWYRQALGQGPEFLTYFNYEAQQDKSGLPNDRFSAERPEGSISTLTIQRTEQRDSAMYRCASSLTSGRGIGTQYFGPGTRLTVL.

The rearrangement uses TRBV2 and TRBJ2-1, with 15 bases identical to TRBD2. The trim removed 8 bases at V and 5 bases at J, leaving 1 base unmatched. Germline assignment: CDR1 SNHLY and CDR2 FYNNEI. The CDR3 is 14 residues long. The CDR3 nucleotides are TGTGCCAGCTGGACTAGCGGGGGGGACAATGAGCAGTTCTTC. It encodes CASWTSGGDNEQFF.

V and J are TRBV11-2 and TRBJ1-1, with 8 bases matching TRBD1. The CDR3 spans 15 residues. Germline V lookup: CDR1 SGHAT, CDR2 FQNNGV. The V and J ends lost 3 bases and 3 bases, in that order; junction bases with no gene match: 6. CDR3 nucleotide sequence: TGTGCCAGCAGCTTCCGCCAGACAGGGGACACTGAAGCTTTCTTT. Amino acid sequence: CASSFRQTGDTEAFF. The full variable domain, with the rest looked up from reference TRBV11-2 and TRBJ1-1, is EAGVAQSPRYKIIEKRQSVAFWCNPISGHATLYWYQQILGQGPKLLIQFQNNGVVDDSQLPKDRFSAERLKGVDSTLKIQPAKLEDSAVYLCASSFRQTGDTEAFFGQGTRLTVV.

The chain uses TRBV12-5 and TRBJ2-5, with 7 nucleotides matching TRBD2. The V gene's germline CDR1 is LGHNT and CDR2 FRNRAP. Trimming took 4 bases from V and 7 from J; bases not matched to a gene: 15. The length of the CDR3 is 16 residues. The CDR3 region is CASGWGGDPKGRTQYF. The CDR3 DNA reads as TGTGCTAGTGGTTGGGGGGGGGACCCCAAGGGTCGGACCCAGTACTTC.

The chain combines TRBV28 with TRBJ2-7; no reliable D call. V was cut by 3 bases and J by 6 bases, with 9 bases left in between. Germline-derived CDR1 and CDR2 are MDHEN and SYDVKM. The CDR3 contains 12 residues. CDR3 nucleotides: TGTGCCAGCAGTTTTGGTCTGGCCGAGCAGTACTTC. It is translated as CASSFGLAEQYF.

The rearrangement joins TRBV27 to TRBJ1-2; a weak D match, TRBD1 (5 bases). The CDR3 loop spans 14 amino acids. Trimming stripped 6 bases from V and 5 bases from J, with 16 bases between. The V gene's germline CDR1 is MNHEY and CDR2 SMNVEV (reference sequence). CDR3: CASSPPGVPYGYTF. The CDR3 region has the DNA TGTGCCAGCAGCCCACCGGGGGTTCCTTATGGCTACACCTTC.

The V call is TRBV6-1, the J call TRBJ2-4; no definite D call. Trimming took off 1 base at V and 7 bases at J, with 5 bases between the two ends. Germline V gene sequence: CDR1 MNHNS, CDR2 SASEGT. The CDR3 loop spans 12 amino acids. The CDR3 sequence: CASSEGYNIQYF. CDR3 bases: TGTGCCAGCAGTGAAGGCTACAACATTCAGTACTTC.

The rearrangement links TRBV5-1 to TRBJ2-6; D is uncertain. Germline V CDR1 and CDR2: SGHRS, YFSETQ. The CDR3 runs to 16 residues. The V end was cut by 3 bases, the J end by 1 base, with 11 bases between. CDR3 protein: CASSSGEKSGANVLTF. The CDR3 nucleotides are TGCGCCAGCAGCTCAGGAGAGAAGTCTGGGGCCAACGTCCTGACTTTC.

The chain joins TRBV18 to TRBJ1-5; 12 bases are shared with TRBD1. This CDR3 contains 16 residues. Germline CDR1 and CDR2: KGHSH and LQKENI. V lost 3 bases to trimming and J lost 4 bases; unmatched junction nucleotides: 4. The DNA of the CDR3 is TGTGCCAGCTCACCTCCGGGACAGGGGGCAAATCAGCCCCAGCATTTT. Amino acids: CASSPPGQGANQPQHF.

The chain is built from TRBV6-1 and TRBJ1-1; D unclear. V lost 2 bases and J lost 11, with 9 bases in between. The CDR3 length is 11 residues. Looked up from germline, CDR1 is MNHNS and CDR2 is SASEGT. The DNA of the CDR3 is TGTGCCAGCAGTGAAAGATATGGGGCTTTCTTT. Translation: CASSERYGAFF.

This rearrangement joins TRBV10-3 to TRBJ1-1; 12 positions agree with TRBD1. V shed 6 bases and J 1 base; nucleotides not matched to a gene: 6. Germline CDR1 reads ENHRY; CDR2 reads SYGVKD. This CDR3 is 16 amino acids long. For the CDR3, the DNA is TGTGCCATCAGAGGGACAGGGGGCTTCGCGAACACTGAAGCTTTCTTT. Protein: CAIRGTGGFANTEAFF.